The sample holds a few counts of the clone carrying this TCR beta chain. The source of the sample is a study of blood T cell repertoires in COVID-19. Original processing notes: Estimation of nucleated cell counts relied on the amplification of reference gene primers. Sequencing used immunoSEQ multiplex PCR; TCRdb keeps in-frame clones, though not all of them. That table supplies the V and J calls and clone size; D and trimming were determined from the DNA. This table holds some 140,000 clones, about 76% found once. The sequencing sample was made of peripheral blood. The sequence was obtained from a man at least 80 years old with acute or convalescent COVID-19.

Written as DNA, the CDR3 is TGTGCCAGCGATTCGCTGACAGGGGTGAACACTGAAGCTTTCTTT. It codes for CASDSLTGVNTEAFF. V gene TRBV7-9 combines with J gene TRBJ1-1; 8 nucleotides line up with TRBD1. The germline gives CDR1 SEHNR, CDR2 FQNEAQ (reference sequence). The V and J ends lost 8 bases and 0 bases, in that order; junction bases with no gene match: 8. This CDR3 spans 15 amino acids.